Detailed here is one TCR beta chain. Its antigen is still unknown. Method: immunoSEQ multiplex PCR; TCRdb's copy keeps in-frame clones and lacks some. The sample has 440,000 or so clones, 80% to 95% seen once. The data are from a study of Ad26.COV2.S vaccination and SARS-CoV-2 variants. Whole-study context: Vaccine-arm donor from the placebo-controlled COV1001 Ad26.COV2.S trial.

The CDR3 has 15 amino acids. CDR1 LGHNA and CDR2 YSLEER come from the germline V gene. V lost 0 bases to trimming and J lost 6 bases; unmatched junction nucleotides: 5. Treatment indicated: 19 received Ad26.COV2.S at low or high dose, single or two shots; about 5 received placebo; per-sample allocation not given. On day 63 after the first injection, vaccine and placebo recipients gave samples. Its platform was an Ad26 vector, and its expressed antigen was Wuhan-strain SARS-CoV-2 spike. General study points: Vaccine recipients showed a spike-specific TCR breadth that was higher than in placebo recipients. For non-spike TCRs, breadth in vaccine recipients resembled that in placebo recipients.

The rearrangement joins TRBV4-3 to TRBJ1-5, with TRBD1 matching 7 bases. The receptor was derived from a person between 18 and 60 years old who received the Ad26.COV2.S COVID-19 vaccine or a placebo. Source: peripheral blood, taken in a trial of Ad26.COV2.S vaccine versus placebo. CDR3 nucleotides: TGCGCCAGCAGCCAAGAAGTCAGGGGGACTCAGCCCCAGCATTTT. Its protein product is CASSQEVRGTQPQHF.